The 25 T cell receptor beta chains reported below all come from one sample, sequenced in a study of vaccination and CD4 T cells after COVID-19. No antigen has been identified for these receptors. Specified treatment: roughly nine-day PBMC culture with coronavirus spike peptide pools or control peptides (ViraFEST assay). At the Johns Hopkins FTIC core, DNA taken from cultured CD4+ T cells was sequenced by way of the Oncomine TCR Beta short-read assay. TCRdb processed the PCR reads anew with MiXCR; each CDR3 protein has one entry. The table lists roughly 20,000 distinct CDR3 sequences, about 44% of them singletons, with approximately 6.8% in the top ten. Source: CD4+ T cells from blood, cultured in vitro, taken before SARS-CoV-2 vaccination. These receptor sequences come from a human donor who had recovered from COVID-19.

The V gene is TRBV7-9, the J gene TRBJ2-6; D ambiguous. With 3 bases removed from V and 2 bases from J, the gap between germline ends came to 5 bases. Germline V gene data show CDR1 as SEHNR and CDR2 as FQNEAQ (reference sequence). The CDR3 contains 14 residues. The CDR3 coding sequence is TGTGCCAGCAGCTTTGGCCCTGGGGCCAACGTCCTGACTTTC. Its translation: CASSFGPGANVLTF.

This clonotype showed up just a few times. The gene calls are TRBV7-2 and TRBJ2-5; unclear D gene. This CDR3 comprises 13 residues. Germline-derived CDR1 and CDR2 are SGHTA and FQGNSA. V gave up 3 bases and J gave up 5 bases, with 10 bases separating them. CDR3 sequence (DNA): TGTGCCAGCAGCTTTCCCCCACGGGAGACCCAGTACTTC. Translation: CASSFPPRETQYF.

The J gene is TRBJ2-7, the V gene TRBV5-3; 8 bases line up with TRBD1. TRBV5-3 falls under the ORF class, with uncertain function. Trimming at V came to 4 bases and at J to 2 bases, leaving 8 bases not matched to a gene. There are 15 residues in the CDR3. CDR3 nucleotides: TGTGCCAGAAGCCGACAGGGGAAACTAGCCTACGAGCAGTACTTC. Residues: CARSRQGKLAYEQYF.

The J gene is TRBJ2-1, the V gene TRBV20-1; 10 bases agree with TRBD2. The CDR3 is 17 amino acids. After removal of 7 bases from V and 7 bases from J, the junction contained 19 bases not matched to a gene. Germline CDR1 and CDR2: DFQATT and SNEGSKA (reference sequence). CDR3 protein: CSVLLGRAGGIGNEQFF. The CDR3 DNA reads TGCAGTGTATTACTCGGCAGAGCGGGAGGGATAGGGAATGAGCAGTTCTTC.

This chain connects TRBV24-1 to TRBJ2-1; possibly TRBD1 for D (5 bases). V was clipped by 5 bases and J by 7 bases, with 14 bases between them. The CDR3 sequence is 14 residues long. The V gene's germline CDR1 is KGHDR and CDR2 SFDVKD. The CDR3 protein is CATSAGMWMNEQFF. In DNA form, the CDR3 reads TGTGCCACCAGTGCAGGGATGTGGATGAATGAGCAGTTCTTC.

This clonotype was found a few times. The CDR3 loop reads CASMVRVRTDTQYF. CDR3 nucleotides: TGTGCCAGCATGGTGAGGGTTCGCACAGATACGCAGTATTTT. This rearrangement joins TRBV28 to TRBJ2-3; tentatively, D is TRBD2 (5 bases). Germline V gives CDR1 MDHEN, CDR2 SYDVKM. The V gene lost 7 bases and the J gene lost 1 base, with 12 bases spanning the gap. This CDR3 comprises 14 residues.

This clonotype was observed a few times. This chain joins TRBV20-1 and TRBJ1-1; D gene ambiguous. The CDR3 is 14 residues long. V lost 6 bases to trimming and J lost 0 bases, with 14 bases between them. In germline, CDR1 is DFQATT, CDR2 SNEGSKA (reference sequence). CDR3 loop: CSARLDNMNTEAFF. The CDR3 bases are TGCAGTGCCCGACTAGACAACATGAACACTGAAGCTTTCTTT.

The chain couples TRBV27 to TRBJ2-7, with D perhaps TRBD1 (6 bases). The CDR3 is 15 residues long. Trimming took off 0 bases at V and 5 bases at J, with 14 bases between the two ends. CDR1 is MNHEY and CDR2 is SMNVEV in the germline V gene (reference sequence). CDR3 sequence (DNA): TGTGCCAGCAGTTTATCACAGGGAACCCTCCACGAGCAGTACTTC. This sequence encodes CASSLSQGTLHEQYF.

This clonotype has only a few counts. V and J are TRBV7-9 and TRBJ1-3; D remains unclear. V dropped 6 bases and J dropped 0 bases, with 6 bases sitting between them. Looked up from germline, CDR1 is SEHNR and CDR2 is FQNEAQ (reference sequence). This CDR3 spans 13 amino acids. CDR3 region: CASSPDSGNTIYF. The CDR3 region has the DNA TGTGCCAGCAGTCCCGACTCTGGAAACACCATATATTTT. Full variable domain (remainder filled in from reference TRBV7-9 and TRBJ1-3): DTGVSQNPRHKITKRGQNVTFRCDPISEHNRLYWYRQTLGQGPEFLTYFQNEAQLEKSRLLSDRFSAERPKGSFSTLEIQRTEQGDSAMYLCASSPDSGNTIYFGEGSWLTVV.

This clonotype was detected only a few times. V and J are TRBV4-1 and TRBJ1-4; tentatively, D is TRBD1 (5 bases). CDR1 is MGHRA, CDR2 YSYEKL, per germline. V lost 1 base and J 6 bases, leaving 18 bases between the germline ends. This CDR3 spans 17 amino acids. The CDR3 loop reads CASSQVLTRDLDEKLFF. DNA of the CDR3: TGCGCCAGCAGCCAAGTACTTACTCGGGACCTCGATGAAAAACTGTTTTTT.

This clonotype has a handful of counts. J is TRBJ1-2 and V is TRBV20-1; D call uncertain. The germline V and J ends were trimmed by 5 bases and 5 bases, with 24 bases remaining between them. CDR3 length equals 16 residues. From germline, CDR1 is DFQATT and CDR2 SNEGSKA (reference sequence). DNA for the CDR3: TGCAGTGCTCGCCTCACGGCAGGAGGGAAACTATATGGCTACACCTTC. Encoded protein: CSARLTAGGKLYGYTF.

The chain recombines TRBV29-1 with TRBJ1-2; no clear D gene. CDR3 length equals 12 residues. The germline gives CDR1 SQVTM, CDR2 ANQGSEA. V was clipped by 2 bases and J by 4 bases, with 8 bases between them. CDR3 sequence reads: CSVESGGYGYTF. The CDR3 bases are TGCAGCGTTGAATCTGGAGGCTATGGCTACACCTTC. Complete variable domain (other parts from reference TRBV29-1 and TRBJ1-2): SAVISQKPSRDICQRGTSLTIQCQVDSQVTMMFWYRQQPGQSLTLIATANQGSEATYESGFVIDKFPISRPNLTFSTLTVSNMSPEDSSIYLCSVESGGYGYTFGSGTRLTVV.

The V call is TRBV30, the J call TRBJ1-5; D not certain. Germline V lookup: CDR1 GTSNPN, CDR2 SVGIG (reference sequence). The CDR3 consists of 14 residues. V was pared by 3 bases and J by 2 bases, with 11 bases between. For the CDR3, the DNA is TGTGCCTGGAGCCTTGCGGGTGGCAATCAGCCCCAGCATTTT. It specifies CAWSLAGGNQPQHF.

CDR3 region: CASSSGAGDYGYTF. The CDR3 DNA reads as TGTGCCAGCAGCTCGGGGGCGGGTGACTATGGCTACACCTTC. The chain joins TRBV5-5 to TRBJ1-2; tentative D call: TRBD1 (6 bases). V was trimmed by 3 bases and J by 3 bases, leaving 12 bases between them. Per germline, CDR1 SGHKS and CDR2 YYEKEE (reference sequence). The CDR3 runs 14 residues.

The chain recombines TRBV2 with TRBJ2-7; D unclear. Germline V gene lookup returns CDR1 SNHLY and CDR2 FYNNEI. The CDR3 runs 11 residues. Trimming left V 4 bases short and J 4 bases short, with 5 bases between. The CDR3 reads CASSVTYEQYF. The DNA for the CDR3 is TGTGCCAGCAGTGTCACTTACGAGCAGTACTTC.

The V and J genes are TRBV12-3 or TRBV12-4 and TRBJ1-2; no definite D call. The CDR3 length is 13 residues. V was pared by 3 bases and J by 8 bases, with 13 bases between. CDR3 sequence: CASSLVTDRGYTF. The CDR3 nucleotides are TGTGCCAGCAGTTTGGTTACCGACCGGGGCTACACCTTC.

The rearrangement joins TRBV6-1 to TRBJ2-3; 9 nucleotides align to TRBD1. The CDR3 runs to 14 residues. The germline V gene encodes CDR1 MNHNS and CDR2 SASEGT. The V and J ends lost 9 bases and 4 bases, in that order; junction bases with no gene match: 8. In DNA, the CDR3 is TGTGCCAGTTCCGTGGGACAGGGAGCAGATACGCAGTATTTT. Protein sequence: CASSVGQGADTQYF.

The V and J genes are TRBV2 and TRBJ1-1; 8 bases line up with TRBD1. The CDR3 extends over 11 amino acids. CDR1 is SNHLY and CDR2 is FYNNEI in the germline V gene. V shed 8 bases and J 8 bases; nucleotides not matched to a gene: 4. The CDR3 coding sequence is TGTGCCAGCGGACAGGGCAGCGAAGCTTTCTTT. Encoded protein: CASGQGSEAFF.

This clonotype was counted only a few times. J is TRBJ2-1 and V is TRBV7-6, with 9 bases lining up with TRBD2. The V and J ends lost 2 bases and 4 bases, in that order; junction bases with no gene match: 3. The CDR3 consists of 15 residues. Germline V lookup: CDR1 SGHVS, CDR2 FNYEAQ. The CDR3 DNA reads as TGTGCCAGCAGCTTACTGGCGGGAGGGTACAATGAGCAGTTCTTC. It is translated as CASSLLAGGYNEQFF.

J is TRBJ1-4 and V is TRBV6-1, with D unresolved. The CDR3 contains 15 residues. Trimming left V 6 bases short and J 0 bases short, with 11 bases between. Germline CDR1 reads MNHNS; CDR2 reads SASEGT. The CDR3 reads CASRHRRSTNEKLFF. CDR3 coding DNA: TGTGCCAGCAGACATAGACGGTCAACTAATGAAAAACTGTTTTTT.

This sequence joins TRBV7-2 and TRBJ1-2; 9 bases match TRBD1. The ends lost 2 bases at V and 6 bases at J; junction bases unmatched: 4. This CDR3 has 14 residues. Germline V gene sequence: CDR1 SGHTA, CDR2 FQGNSA. The CDR3 nucleotides are TGTGCCAGCAGCTTAAAAGGACAGGGGCATGGCTACACCTTC. This translates into CASSLKGQGHGYTF.

A few counts support this clonotype. This chain connects TRBV19 to TRBJ1-5; D uncertain. The CDR3 has 15 residues. V gave up 8 bases and J gave up 0 bases, with 14 bases separating them. Germline CDR1 reads LNHDA; CDR2 reads SQIVND (reference sequence). The CDR3 DNA reads as TGTGCCAGTCGTGAGGTGGGCGTTAGCAATCAGCCCCAGCATTTT. Its translation: CASREVGVSNQPQHF. Drawing the rest from reference TRBV19 and TRBJ1-5, the complete variable domain is DGGITQSPKYLFRKEGQNVTLSCEQNLNHDAMYWYRQDPGQGLRLIYYSQIVNDFQKGDIAEGYSVSREKKESFPLTVTSAQKNPTAFYLCASREVGVSNQPQHFGDGTRLSIL.

The chain joins TRBV7-6 to TRBJ2-5; unclear D gene. The CDR3 is made up of 13 amino acids. V lost 1 base and J 2 bases, leaving 5 bases between the germline ends. CDR1 and CDR2 from the germline V gene are SGHVS and FNYEAQ. The CDR3 loop is CASSLGRQETQYF. In nucleotides, the CDR3 is TGTGCCAGCAGCTTAGGCAGACAAGAGACCCAGTACTTC.

This chain uses TRBV28 with TRBJ2-5; the D gene is possibly TRBD2 (6 bases). This CDR3 spans 12 amino acids. Trimming took off 5 bases at V and 4 bases at J, with 8 bases between the two ends. In germline, CDR1 is MDHEN, CDR2 SYDVKM. The CDR3 DNA follows: TGTGCCAGCAGTGGGACTCCAGAGACCCAGTACTTC. It encodes CASSGTPETQYF. The variable domain in full, completed from reference TRBV28 and TRBJ2-5, reads DVKVTQSSRYLVKRTGEKVFLECVQDMDHENMFWYRQDPGLGLRLIYFSYDVKMKEKGDIPEGYSVSREKKERFSLILESASTNQTSMYLCASSGTPETQYFGPGTRLLVL.

The chain joins TRBV28 to TRBJ2-3; 7 bases are shared with TRBD2. The junction had 10 bases not matched to a gene; V was cut back by 3 bases and J by 7 bases. Germline loops: CDR1 MDHEN, CDR2 SYDVKM. This CDR3 contains 15 residues. The DNA for the CDR3 is TGTGCCAGCAGTTTTAGCGGGCTCTCGTTGAATACGCAGTATTTT. Its protein is CASSFSGLSLNTQYF.